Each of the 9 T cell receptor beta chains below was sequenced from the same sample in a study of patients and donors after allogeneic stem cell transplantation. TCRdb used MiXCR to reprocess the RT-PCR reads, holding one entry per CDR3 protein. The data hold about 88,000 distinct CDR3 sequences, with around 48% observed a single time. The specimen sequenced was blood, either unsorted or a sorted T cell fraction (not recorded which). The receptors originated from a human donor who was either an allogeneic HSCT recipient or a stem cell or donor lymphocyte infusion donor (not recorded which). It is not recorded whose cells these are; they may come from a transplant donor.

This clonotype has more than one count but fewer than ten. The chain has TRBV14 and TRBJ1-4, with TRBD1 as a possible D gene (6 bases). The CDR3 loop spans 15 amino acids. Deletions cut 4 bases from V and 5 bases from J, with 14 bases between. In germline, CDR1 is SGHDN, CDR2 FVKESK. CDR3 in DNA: TGTGCCAGCAGCCCGGGGGCGTCGGGGAATGAAAAACTGTTTTTT. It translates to CASSPGASGNEKLFF.

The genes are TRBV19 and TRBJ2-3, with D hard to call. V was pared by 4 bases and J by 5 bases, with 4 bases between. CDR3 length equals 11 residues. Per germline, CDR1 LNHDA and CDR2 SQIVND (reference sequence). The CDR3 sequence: CASSSEDTQYF. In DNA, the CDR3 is TGTGCCAGTAGTAGTGAAGATACGCAGTATTTT.

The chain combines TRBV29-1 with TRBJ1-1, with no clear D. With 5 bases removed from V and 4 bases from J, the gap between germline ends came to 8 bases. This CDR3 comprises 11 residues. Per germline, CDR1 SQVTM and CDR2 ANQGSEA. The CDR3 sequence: CSVREGTEAFF. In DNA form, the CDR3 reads TGCAGCGTTAGAGAGGGCACTGAAGCTTTCTTT.

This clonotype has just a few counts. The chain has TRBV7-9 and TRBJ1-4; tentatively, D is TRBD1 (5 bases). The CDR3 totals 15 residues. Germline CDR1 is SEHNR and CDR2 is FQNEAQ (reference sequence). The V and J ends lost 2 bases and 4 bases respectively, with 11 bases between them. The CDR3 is CASSLRQPRNEKLFF. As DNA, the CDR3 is TGTGCCAGCAGCTTAAGACAGCCCCGTAATGAAAAACTGTTTTTT.

CDR3 DNA: TGTGCCAGCAGCTTGGGTACAGGGCTATGGAGCAATCAGCCCCAGCATTTT. As protein: CASSLGTGLWSNQPQHF. The V and J genes are TRBV5-6 and TRBJ1-5; tentative D call: TRBD1 (6 bases). This CDR3 contains 17 residues. Germline-derived CDR1 and CDR2 are SGHDT and YYEEEE. Trimming pared 0 bases from V and 1 base from J, leaving 14 bases between.

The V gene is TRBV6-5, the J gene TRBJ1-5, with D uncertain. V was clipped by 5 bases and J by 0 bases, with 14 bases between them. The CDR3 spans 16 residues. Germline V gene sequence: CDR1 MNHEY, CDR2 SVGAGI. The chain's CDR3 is CASSRASRSSNQPQHF. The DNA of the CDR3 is TGTGCCAGCAGTCGAGCCAGTCGCTCTAGCAATCAGCCCCAGCATTTT.

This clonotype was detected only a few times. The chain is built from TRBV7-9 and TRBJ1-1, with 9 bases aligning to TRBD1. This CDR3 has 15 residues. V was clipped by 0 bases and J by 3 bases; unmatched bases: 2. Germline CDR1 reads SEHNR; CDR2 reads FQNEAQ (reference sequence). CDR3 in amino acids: CASSLARTGDTEAFF. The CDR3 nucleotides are TGTGCCAGCAGCTTAGCTAGGACAGGGGACACTGAAGCTTTCTTT.

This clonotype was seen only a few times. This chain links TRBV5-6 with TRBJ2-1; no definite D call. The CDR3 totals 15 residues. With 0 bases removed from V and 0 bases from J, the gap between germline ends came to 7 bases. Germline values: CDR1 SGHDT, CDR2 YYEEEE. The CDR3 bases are TGTGCCAGCAGCTTGGCAGGCAGCTCCTACAATGAGCAGTTCTTC. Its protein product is CASSLAGSSYNEQFF.

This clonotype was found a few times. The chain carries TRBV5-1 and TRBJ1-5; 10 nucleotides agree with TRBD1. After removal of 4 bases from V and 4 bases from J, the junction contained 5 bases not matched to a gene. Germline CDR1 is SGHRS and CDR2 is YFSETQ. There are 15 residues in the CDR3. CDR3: CASSRGTGANQPQHF. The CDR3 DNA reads TGCGCCAGCAGCAGGGGGACAGGGGCTAATCAGCCCCAGCATTTT.